This paragraph reports one TCR beta chain. Source study methods: The assay estimated nucleated cells by amplifying reference gene primers. Profiled with immunoSEQ multiplex PCR; TCRdb holds only in-frame clones, not every one. That table furnishes V, J and clone size, whereas the DNA furnished D and trimming. The top ten clones hold 0.7% to 1% of a sample with a few hundred thousand clones, 70% to 90% of them seen once. This record belongs to a study of blood T cell repertoires in COVID-19. Study details: Donors in the United States, Italy and Spain gave samples during acute or convalescent COVID-19.

Patients from Seattle were sampled longitudinally, starting during active infection. The sequenced material came from peripheral blood. The clonotype originates from a man in his late teens or twenties with COVID-19, enrolled during active disease.

The CDR3 loop is CASRLRDNLLYGYTF. CDR3 in DNA: TGTGCCAGCAGACTCCGGGACAACCTATTGTATGGCTACACCTTC. This chain links TRBV3-1 (or the pseudogene TRBV3-2) with TRBJ1-2; a weak D match, TRBD1 (6 bases). Germline CDR1 reads LGHDT; CDR2 reads YNNKEL (reference sequence). The V gene lost 6 bases and the J gene lost 5 bases, with 19 bases spanning the gap. This CDR3 is built from 15 residues.